The following is a TCR beta chain sequence with its context. Its antigen is still unknown. The sample belongs to a study of T cells after yellow fever vaccination. Study-wide context: Fractions with few cells were prepared using SMART-Seq v4 Ultra Low Input. Study outcomes and limitations: Among primary-vaccination clones, most reappeared after the booster, at 95% to 96% for CD4 and 85% to 90% for CD8. Relatively few clonotypes were ones that appeared in both CD4 and CD8 compartments.

Making TCR cDNA involved 5'RACE template switching, which added UMIs and a universal primer site. In TCRdb, the 5' RACE reads were re-called with MiXCR into one record per CDR3 protein. The table records 300,000 to 350,000 distinct CDR3 sequences, around 4.5% of them present only once. Per the germline V gene, CDR1 is LNHDA and CDR2 is SQIVND (reference sequence). V was pared by 4 bases and J by 4 bases, with 8 bases of the junction left unmatched. The CDR3 loop spans 15 amino acids. The material sequenced was PBMCs, taken 15 days after the yellow fever booster vaccination. The chain employs TRBV19 and TRBJ2-5; 8 positions match TRBD2. This TCR came from a man younger than 30 who received the YFV17D yellow fever vaccine. CDR3 nucleotides: TGTGCCAGTAGTAATCGGGGGGGCCGATCAGAGACCCAGTACTTC. It translates to CASSNRGGRSETQYF.